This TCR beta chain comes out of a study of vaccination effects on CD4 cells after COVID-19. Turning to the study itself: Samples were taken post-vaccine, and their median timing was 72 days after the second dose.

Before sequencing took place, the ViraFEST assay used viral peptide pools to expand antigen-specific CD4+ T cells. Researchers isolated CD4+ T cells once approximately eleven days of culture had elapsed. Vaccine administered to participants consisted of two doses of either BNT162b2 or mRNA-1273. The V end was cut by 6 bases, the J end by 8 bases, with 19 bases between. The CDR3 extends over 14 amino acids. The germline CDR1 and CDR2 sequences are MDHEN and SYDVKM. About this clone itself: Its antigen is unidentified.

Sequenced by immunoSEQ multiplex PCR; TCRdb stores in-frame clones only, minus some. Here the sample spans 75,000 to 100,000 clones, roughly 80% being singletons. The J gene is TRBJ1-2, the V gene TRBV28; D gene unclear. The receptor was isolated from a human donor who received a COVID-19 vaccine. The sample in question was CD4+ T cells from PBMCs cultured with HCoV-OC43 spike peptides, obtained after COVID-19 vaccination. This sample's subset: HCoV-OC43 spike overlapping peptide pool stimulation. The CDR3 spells CASRLSPGKRGYTF. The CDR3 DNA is TGTGCCAGCAGGCTGAGTCCGGGGAAACGAGGCTACACCTTC.